The subject of this entry is one T cell receptor beta chain. Its cognate antigen has yet to be identified. No per-base quality is available; no much larger clone lies one base away. The library was produced with 5' RACE. Sequenced using an Illumina HiSeq 2500. A second PCR of about 7 to 12 cycles was run with a J-beta primer mix and a sample-barcoded 5' primer. Each TCR beta cDNA molecule received a unique molecular identifier from a template-switch 5' adaptor carrying 12 random nucleotides. Each sample yielded at least 2.5 million CDR3-containing paired-end reads. First-strand cDNA synthesis was performed from all RNA using the Mint cDNA synthesis kit, with priming by a TRBC-specific oligonucleotide. Following uracil-DNA glycosylase treatment, a first 18-cycle PCR with universal primers M1SS and BC2_uni_R was performed on all cDNA. The source study handled its data this way. Normalization of each sample was performed by random selection of 1 million high-quality reads, each carrying a distinct molecular identifier. Instead of being binned into consensus sequences, reads that shared molecular identifiers were thrown out. CDR3 identification, clonotype clustering and error correction used MiTCR with a Q25 quality threshold and the strictest error-elimination algorithm. A nonparametric unseen species model using Euler transformation provided a lower-bound estimate of total TCR beta diversity. TCRdb trimmed the raw reads at Q25, called clones with MiXCR and kept productive beta chains. Each entry merges the rows of one CDR3 protein and shows their most common DNA and genes. What appears here as the V and J calls and clone size reflects TCRdb's work, not the paper's. This sample is represented by about 640,000 distinct CDR3 sequences; around 54% of them were singletons. Over 35% of the sample belongs to the ten largest clones.

Trimmed from V: 3 bases; trimmed from J: 5 bases; junction bases lacking a gene match: 6. Sequences SGDLS (CDR1) and YYNGEE (CDR2) are obtained from the germline V gene. Inclusive of the bounding cysteine and phenylalanine, the CDR3 is 15 residues long. Only CDR3 DNA is held: 45 bases, read in frame from base 1. This specimen belongs to a study of blood T cells in healthy people across ages (dated by TCRdb to the mid-2010s). The study in broad terms: In model experiments, template switching captured roughly one uniquely barcoded TCR beta cDNA molecule for every two T cells. To track age-related changes in TCR beta repertoire diversity, the study relied on deep sequencing normalized with unique cDNA molecular identifiers. Donors were grouped into four age groups: young (average about 15 years), middle-aged (roughly 38), aged (over 55) and long-lived (approximately 81). Donors of different ages were randomly distributed across sequencing lanes to avoid experimental bias. The study analyzed two additional independent replicas of 1 million unique cDNA reads from the same blood draw for two donors, one aged 18 to 29 and one aged 80 or older.

Overall study outcomes, separate from this receptor: Compared with the aged group, the long-lived group had more naive CD4+ T cells, fewer expanded clones and increased TCR diversity, suggesting age selection. As age increased, observed TCR beta diversity per million T cells dropped in a roughly linear way, and a significant reduction was already evident by age about 40. Estimates of total diversity from one million sequenced T cells were regarded as lower bounds and underestimates. Because profiling used bulk unsorted PBMCs, naive and antigen-experienced compartments could not be compared conclusively. Because the CMV infection status of the donors was unknown, age-related changes in expanded clonotypes may potentially have been confounded. The percentage of naive T cells measured by flow cytometry correlated strongly with observed TCR beta diversity.

The donors were some 36 Caucasian individuals from Russia, aged about 6 to 95 years, who were systemically healthy. Ten milliliters of peripheral blood were drawn from each donor into EDTA-treated Vacutainer tubes. PBMCs were isolated by Ficoll-Paque density-gradient centrifugation, with at least 6.5 million obtained per sample. Trizol reagent was used to extract total RNA from the PBMCs, yielding at least 5 micrograms per sample. Naive CD45RAhigh/CD27high T cell percentages were measured by flow cytometry on a PBMC aliquot from every donor. The sample was blood. The sequence was collected from a man aged 60 to 75 in good health. This chain is built from TRBV9 and TRBJ1-5, with 9 middle bases fitting TRBD1. CDR3 sequence: CASSEGGQGDQPQHF. In nucleotide form, the sequence is TGTGCCAGCAGCGAGGGGGGACAGGGCGATCAGCCCCAGCATTTT.